The T cell receptor beta chain under discussion was sequenced for a study of blood T cell repertoires in COVID-19. TCRdb keeps only in-frame clones here, not all; method: immunoSEQ multiplex PCR. Among 130,000 or so clones listed, around 89% were seen once. This clone showed up just a few times. Trimming cost V 5 bases and J 1 base, with 11 bases left between them. Per the germline V gene, CDR1 is SNHLY and CDR2 is FYNNEI. This CDR3 is built from 14 residues. The chain uses TRBV2 and TRBJ1-1; possible D gene TRBD1, 5 bases. The sample taken for sequencing was peripheral blood. This receptor was identified in a middle-aged man with active or convalescent COVID-19. The CDR3 here is CASSLRQSNTEAFF. The CDR3 nucleotides read TGTGCCAGCAGTTTGAGACAGTCGAACACTGAAGCTTTCTTT.